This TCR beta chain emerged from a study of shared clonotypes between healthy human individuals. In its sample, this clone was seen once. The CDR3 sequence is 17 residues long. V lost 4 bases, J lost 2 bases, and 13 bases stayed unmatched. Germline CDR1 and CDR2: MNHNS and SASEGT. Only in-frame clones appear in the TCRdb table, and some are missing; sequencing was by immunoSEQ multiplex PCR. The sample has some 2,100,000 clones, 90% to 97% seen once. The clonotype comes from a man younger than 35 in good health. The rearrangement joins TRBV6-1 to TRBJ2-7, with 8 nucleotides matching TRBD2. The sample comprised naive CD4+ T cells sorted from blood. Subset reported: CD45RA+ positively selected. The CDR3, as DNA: TGTGCCAGCAGTGTAATTTTCGGGACGGGAGGGACCTACGAGCAGTACTTC. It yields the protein CASSVIFGTGGTYEQYF.